This T cell receptor (beta chain) was retrieved from a study of T cell responses to AZD1222 COVID-19 vaccine. Study-wide findings and caveats: As reported, nearly half of all spike-specific TCRs target variant regions that are unmutated.

The CDR3 is 11 residues long. V dropped 3 bases and J dropped 8 bases, with 7 bases sitting between them. Germline lookup yields CDR1 MDHEN and CDR2 SYDVKM. About this clone itself: The antigen remains undetermined.

The assay was immunoSEQ multiplex PCR, and TCRdb's table has in-frame clones only and misses some. The table records approximately 72,000 clones, 80% to 90% of them present only once. The chain carries TRBV28 and TRBJ1-1; D not certain. The source material was peripheral blood, sampled 28 days after the second AZD1222 dose. The source is an adult who received the AZD1222 COVID-19 vaccine. The CDR3 is CASSFAAEAFF. CDR3 bases: TGTGCCAGCAGTTTTGCGGCCGAAGCTTTCTTT.